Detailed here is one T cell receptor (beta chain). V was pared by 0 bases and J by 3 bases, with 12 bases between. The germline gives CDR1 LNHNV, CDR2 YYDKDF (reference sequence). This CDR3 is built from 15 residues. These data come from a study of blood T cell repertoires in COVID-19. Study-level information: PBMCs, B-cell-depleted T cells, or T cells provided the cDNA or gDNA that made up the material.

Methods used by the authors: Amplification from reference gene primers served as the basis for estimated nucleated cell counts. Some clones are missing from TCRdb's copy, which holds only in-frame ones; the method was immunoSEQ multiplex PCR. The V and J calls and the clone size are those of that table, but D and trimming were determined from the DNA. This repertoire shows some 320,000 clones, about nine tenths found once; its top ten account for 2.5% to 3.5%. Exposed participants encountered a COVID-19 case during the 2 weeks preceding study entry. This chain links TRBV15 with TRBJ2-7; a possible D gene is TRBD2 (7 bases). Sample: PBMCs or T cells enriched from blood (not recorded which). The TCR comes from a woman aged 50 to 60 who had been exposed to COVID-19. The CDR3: CATSRDGGGGYEQYF. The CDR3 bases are TGTGCCACCAGCAGAGATGGCGGGGGCGGCTACGAGCAGTACTTC.